Listed here are 32 T cell receptor beta chains from one sample, sequenced in a study of T cell changes during pregnancy in multiple sclerosis. Data came from immunoSEQ multiplex PCR; TCRdb stores just in-frame clones and leaves some out. Among around 72,000 clones listed, more than 90% were seen once. The starting material was peripheral blood, obtained in the second trimester of pregnancy. These receptors were taken from a female donor in good health, enrolled as a control in a pregnancy study.

The rearrangement joins TRBV30 to TRBJ2-2, with D perhaps matching TRBD1 (5 bases). Germline lookup yields CDR1 GTSNPN and CDR2 SVGIG (reference sequence). V lost 5 bases to trimming and J lost 1 base, with 14 bases between them. The CDR3 has 15 amino acids. The CDR3 bases are TGTGCCTGGTGGCAGGGCTTTGGGAACACCGGGGAGCTGTTTTTT. Translated, it gives CAWWQGFGNTGELFF.

A few counts support this clone. This chain connects TRBV4-2 to TRBJ1-5, with D possibly matching TRBD1 (5 bases). The CDR3 is 13 amino acids. V shed 6 bases and J shed 6 bases, with 12 bases lying between them. The germline V gene encodes CDR1 LGHNA and CDR2 YNFKEQ. The CDR3 nucleotides read TGTGCCAGCAGAGAGAGCGGGGCTCAGCCCCAGCATTTT. Its protein product is CASRESGAQPQHF.

The chain couples TRBV28 to TRBJ1-2; TRBD1 matches 7 bases. The CDR3 covers 16 residues. J lost 1 base, V lost 7 bases, and 12 bases had no gene match. The V gene's germline CDR1 is MDHEN and CDR2 SYDVKM. DNA for the CDR3: TGTGCCAGCACTGCGAACCGGGACAGAGTTAACTATGGCTACACCTTC. Encoded protein: CASTANRDRVNYGYTF.

The genes are TRBV7-9 and TRBJ1-1; no reliable D call. The V end was cut by 4 bases, the J end by 6 bases, with 9 bases between. CDR1 is SEHNR, CDR2 FQNEAQ, per germline (reference sequence). The length of the CDR3 is 12 residues. DNA for the CDR3: TGTGCCAGCAGCTCCCCTCCCCCTGAAGCTTTCTTT. It codes for CASSSPPPEAFF.

This chain connects TRBV2 to TRBJ1-2, with D perhaps matching TRBD1 (5 bases). CDR1 is SNHLY and CDR2 is FYNNEI in the germline V gene. V was shortened by 6 bases and J by 5 bases, with 7 bases between the two germline ends. CDR3 size: 11 residues. The CDR3 loop is CASRDKYGYTF. In DNA, the CDR3 is TGTGCCAGCAGGGACAAATATGGCTACACCTTC.

This clone was seen a single time. V is TRBV7-3 and J is TRBJ2-1, with D perhaps TRBD1 (6 bases). The CDR3 length is 16 residues. Germline V gives CDR1 SGHTA, CDR2 FQGTGA. V was cut by 5 bases and J by 6 bases, with 20 bases left in between. CDR3 sequence: CASSREGTLRGNEQFF. CDR3 bases: TGTGCCAGCAGCAGAGAGGGCACCCTCAGGGGCAATGAGCAGTTCTTC.

The chain joins TRBV6-5 to TRBJ2-5, with D uncertain. The CDR3 extends over 12 amino acids. V lost 0 bases and J 5 bases, leaving 4 bases between the germline ends. CDR1 MNHEY and CDR2 SVGAGI come from the germline V gene. In nucleotides, the CDR3 is TGTGCCAGCAGTTACTCTCGGGAGACCCAGTACTTC. This gives the protein CASSYSRETQYF.

The chain recombines TRBV6-1 with TRBJ2-7, with D tentatively TRBD2 (6 bases). V shed 0 bases and J shed 4 bases, with 13 bases lying between them. Germline CDR1 MNHNS, CDR2 SASEGT. This CDR3 spans 15 amino acids. The CDR3 DNA is TGTGCCAGCAGTGAAGCGCGGGGATTCCCATACGAGCAGTACTTC. This gives the protein CASSEARGFPYEQYF.

The chain has TRBV5-4 and TRBJ2-2, with 7 bases matching TRBD1. CDR1 SGHNT and CDR2 YYREEE come from the germline V gene (reference sequence). The CDR3 has 15 residues. Trimming took 2 bases from V and 4 from J; bases not matched to a gene: 5. DNA of the CDR3: TGTGCCAGCAGCTTTAAGGGGGCCGGCACCGGGGAGCTGTTTTTT. The encoded protein is CASSFKGAGTGELFF.

This clone was seen just once. In DNA form, the CDR3 reads TGTGCCAGCAGTGCCGGGACAGGGGGAAACATTCAGTACTTC. Translation gives CASSAGTGGNIQYF. This chain joins TRBV27 and TRBJ2-4; 11 bases are shared with TRBD1. The V and J ends lost 5 bases and 6 bases, in that order; junction bases with no gene match: 3. CDR3 length equals 14 residues. The V gene's germline CDR1 is MNHEY and CDR2 SMNVEV (reference sequence).

The J gene is TRBJ1-2, the V gene TRBV5-1; 7 bases map to TRBD1. The CDR3 runs 14 residues. CDR1 and CDR2 from the germline V gene are SGHRS and YFSETQ. Unmatched junction bases numbered 9, after V lost 2 bases and J lost 8 bases. The CDR3 is CASSLEGQREGYTF. CDR3 sequence (DNA): TGCGCCAGCAGCTTAGAGGGACAGAGGGAGGGCTACACCTTC.

The chain combines TRBV10-3 with TRBJ2-5; weak D call: TRBD2 (6 bases). The CDR3 covers 16 residues. Deletions cut 4 bases from V and 4 bases from J, with 19 bases between. Germline loops: CDR1 ENHRY, CDR2 SYGVKD. The CDR3 loop reads CAISGGGPTWGETQYF. DNA for the CDR3: TGTGCCATCAGTGGAGGAGGGCCCACTTGGGGAGAGACCCAGTACTTC.

The V call is TRBV27, the J call TRBJ1-1; tentative D call: TRBD1 (5 bases). The germline V and J ends were trimmed by 2 bases and 4 bases, with 8 bases remaining between them. CDR3 length: 13 residues. The germline CDR1 and CDR2 sequences are MNHEY and SMNVEV (reference sequence). DNA of the CDR3: TGTGCCAGCAGTTTACGGGGGTCCACTGAAGCTTTCTTT. Its protein product is CASSLRGSTEAFF.

The chain carries TRBV9 and TRBJ2-3; the match to TRBD2 covers 11 bases. This CDR3 comprises 20 residues. The V gene's germline CDR1 is SGDLS and CDR2 YYNGEE. V lost 2 bases to trimming and J lost 0 bases; unmatched junction nucleotides: 14. The CDR3 DNA follows: TGTGCCAGCAGCGTGACTAGCGGGGTGGGGCGTGGGTCTAGCACAGATACGCAGTATTTT. Residues: CASSVTSGVGRGSSTDTQYF.

There are a few counts of this clone. This chain links TRBV7-3 with TRBJ2-1; D possibly corresponds to TRBD1 (5 bases). The germline V gene encodes CDR1 SGHTA and CDR2 FQGTGA. Trimming took 5 bases from V and 5 from J, leaving 19 bases between them. This CDR3 contains 16 residues. CDR3 residues: CASSARGLGGNNEQFF. For the CDR3, the DNA is TGTGCCAGCAGCGCTAGGGGTTTAGGTGGTAACAATGAGCAGTTCTTC.

This chain joins TRBV30 and TRBJ1-2, with D hard to call. CDR3 length: 13 amino acids. Germline CDR1 GTSNPN, CDR2 SVGIG (reference sequence). V gave up 2 bases and J gave up 4 bases, with 11 bases separating them. CDR3 DNA sequence: TGTGCCTGGAGTATGTTAGCTACCTATGGCTACACCTTC. Translating it yields CAWSMLATYGYTF.

This chain links TRBV27 with TRBJ1-5; 7 bases are a match to TRBD1. Germline CDR1 and CDR2: MNHEY and SMNVEV (reference sequence). The trim removed 6 bases at V and 4 bases at J, leaving 9 bases unmatched. The CDR3 is 15 amino acids. CDR3 nucleotides: TGTGCCAGCAGCCCTAGGACAGGCGCTAATCAGCCCCAGCATTTT. Its protein product is CASSPRTGANQPQHF.

This clone was counted once. The chain uses TRBV2 and TRBJ1-1, with unresolved D. V was cut by 2 bases and J by 4 bases, with 11 bases left in between. This CDR3 region has 14 residues. The germline CDR1 and CDR2 sequences are SNHLY and FYNNEI. CDR3 amino acids: CASSEWSGGTEAFF. Here the CDR3 DNA reads TGTGCCAGCAGTGAATGGTCGGGAGGCACTGAAGCTTTCTTT.

The genes are TRBV27 and TRBJ1-1; a weak D match, TRBD1 (5 bases). Per germline, CDR1 MNHEY and CDR2 SMNVEV (reference sequence). The CDR3 spans 15 residues. V was clipped by 3 bases and J by 8 bases, with 19 bases between them. CDR3 residues: CASSLSSRADGEAFF. The CDR3 DNA follows: TGTGCCAGCAGTTTGTCCTCCAGGGCTGATGGGGAAGCTTTCTTT.

The chain uses TRBV5-6 and TRBJ1-1, with 9 bases lining up with TRBD1. The CDR3 spans 14 residues. V lost 4 bases and J lost 5; bases outside the gene matches: 6. Per the germline V gene, CDR1 is SGHDT and CDR2 is YYEEEE. As DNA, the CDR3 is TGTGCCAGCAGCACGGGACAGGGCATAACTGAAGCTTTCTTT. Protein product: CASSTGQGITEAFF.

V gene TRBV6-6 combines with J gene TRBJ2-3; TRBD1 agrees at 10 bases. The CDR3 spans 15 residues. Trimming removed 5 bases from V and 2 bases from J; junction bases left unmatched: 4. Germline V gene sequence: CDR1 MNHNY, CDR2 SVGAGI (reference sequence). This chain's CDR3 is CASSPTGGLTDTQYF. In DNA, the CDR3 is TGTGCCAGCAGTCCGACAGGGGGCCTCACAGATACGCAGTATTTT.

The chain combines TRBV7-2 with TRBJ1-2, with D possibly TRBD1 on 6 matching bases. The CDR3 sequence is 15 residues long. V shed 5 bases and J shed 3 bases, with 16 bases lying between them. Germline assignment: CDR1 SGHTA and CDR2 FQGNSA. For the CDR3, the DNA is TGTGCCAGCAGCCGAGGGGGTACAGGGTACTATGGCTACACCTTC. Residues: CASSRGGTGYYGYTF. Based on the CDR3 plus reference TRBV7-2 and TRBJ1-2, the full variable domain is GAGVSQSPSNKVTEKGKDVELRCDPISGHTALYWYRQSLGQGLEFLIYFQGNSAPDKSGLPSDRFSAERTGGSVSTLTIQRTQQEDSAVYLCASSRGGTGYYGYTFGSGTRLTVV.

This chain connects TRBV28 to TRBJ1-5; D gene ambiguous. Germline loops: CDR1 MDHEN, CDR2 SYDVKM. The CDR3 extends over 15 amino acids. V was pared by 4 bases and J by 9 bases, with 19 bases between. This CDR3 is CASSSGIRKVGPQHF. CDR3 coding DNA: TGTGCCAGCAGTTCGGGGATACGGAAGGTTGGGCCCCAGCATTTT.

This chain uses TRBV5-4 with TRBJ1-1, with D perhaps matching TRBD1 (5 bases). Germline CDR1 SGHNT, CDR2 YYREEE (reference sequence). CDR3 length: 15 amino acids. V shed 3 bases and J shed 1 base, with 13 bases lying between them. The CDR3 nucleotides are TGTGCCAGCAGCTCCCGCGCAGGGTCGAACACTGAAGCTTTCTTT. Translated, it gives CASSSRAGSNTEAFF.

The chain combines TRBV4-1 with TRBJ1-4, with D perhaps TRBD1 (6 bases). Trimming pared 8 bases from V and 3 bases from J, leaving 13 bases between. Germline-derived CDR1 and CDR2 are MGHRA and YSYEKL. The CDR3 is made up of 14 amino acids. The CDR3 DNA reads TGCGCCAGCCGGGCGGGGGCGGCTAATGAAAAACTGTTTTTT. It specifies CASRAGAANEKLFF.

The V gene is TRBV4-1, the J gene TRBJ2-7; 12 bases are a match to TRBD2. This CDR3 region has 16 residues. J gave up 3 bases and V 4 bases, and 7 bases lay outside the gene matches. Germline CDR1 and CDR2: MGHRA and YSYEKL. The CDR3 here is CASSPYLTSGGYEQYF. The CDR3 bases are TGCGCCAGCAGCCCATACCTGACTAGCGGGGGCTACGAGCAGTACTTC.

Points on this clone: Sequence at one end of the junction differs from germline and may be a read error. This chain connects TRBV5-1 to TRBJ1-1; 7 positions match TRBD1. From germline, CDR1 is SGHRS and CDR2 YFSETQ. The CDR3 loop spans 13 amino acids. As DNA, the CDR3 is TGCGCCAGCAGCTTCGGACAGGACCAAAGTCCCCTCTTT. Translated, it gives CASSFGQDQSPLF.

This clone was counted once. The gene calls are TRBV7-2 and TRBJ2-5; D may be TRBD1 (5 bases). CDR3 length equals 13 residues. The V end lost 5 bases, the J end lost 5 bases, and 12 bases lay between the germline ends. From germline, CDR1 is SGHTA and CDR2 FQGNSA. CDR3 amino acids: CASSVRQRETQYF. The CDR3 DNA is TGTGCCAGCAGCGTAAGACAGAGGGAGACCCAGTACTTC.

This clone was found a few times. Within the sample, other DNA sequences also encode this same CDR3. This chain joins TRBV7-2 and TRBJ1-1; TRBD1 might be the D (5 bases). Germline assignment: CDR1 SGHTA and CDR2 FQGNSA. This CDR3 region has 16 residues. V was pared by 5 bases and J by 0 bases, with 16 bases between. The CDR3 DNA reads TGTGCCAGCAGCCCCGCCCTCGACAGATTGAACACTGAAGCTTTCTTT. It yields the protein CASSPALDRLNTEAFF.

This sequence joins TRBV27 and TRBJ2-1; 13 nucleotides line up with TRBD2. This CDR3 region has 16 residues. With 6 bases clipped from V and 0 bases from J, the junction kept 2 bases outside the gene matches. Per the germline V gene, CDR1 is MNHEY and CDR2 is SMNVEV (reference sequence). The CDR3 loop reads CASRGTSGVSYNEQFF. CDR3 coding DNA: TGTGCCAGCAGGGGGACTAGCGGGGTCTCCTACAATGAGCAGTTCTTC.

The chain carries TRBV14 and TRBJ1-2; maybe TRBD1 (5 bases). The germline V and J ends were trimmed by 4 bases and 8 bases, with 14 bases remaining between them. This CDR3 comprises 13 residues. CDR1 SGHDN and CDR2 FVKESK come from the germline V gene. CDR3 coding DNA: TGTGCCAGCAGCCGGGGGGGACTTCGCGGCTACACCTTC. Translation: CASSRGGLRGYTF. Complete variable domain (other parts from reference TRBV14 and TRBJ1-2): EAGVTQFPSHSVIEKGQTVTLRCDPISGHDNLYWYRRVMGKEIKFLLHFVKESKQDESGMPNNRFLAERTGGTYSTLKVQPAELEDSGVYFCASSRGGLRGYTFGSGTRLTVV.

V gene TRBV10-1 combines with J gene TRBJ1-6, with 8 bases fitting TRBD1. V gave up 8 bases and J gave up 7 bases; unmatched junction bases: 16. The CDR3 loop spans 17 amino acids. Germline V CDR1 and CDR2: WNHNN, SYGVQD (reference sequence). The CDR3 sequence: CASPKGGQGGPNSPLHF. DNA of the CDR3: TGCGCCAGCCCAAAGGGTGGACAGGGTGGCCCCAATTCACCCCTCCACTTT.